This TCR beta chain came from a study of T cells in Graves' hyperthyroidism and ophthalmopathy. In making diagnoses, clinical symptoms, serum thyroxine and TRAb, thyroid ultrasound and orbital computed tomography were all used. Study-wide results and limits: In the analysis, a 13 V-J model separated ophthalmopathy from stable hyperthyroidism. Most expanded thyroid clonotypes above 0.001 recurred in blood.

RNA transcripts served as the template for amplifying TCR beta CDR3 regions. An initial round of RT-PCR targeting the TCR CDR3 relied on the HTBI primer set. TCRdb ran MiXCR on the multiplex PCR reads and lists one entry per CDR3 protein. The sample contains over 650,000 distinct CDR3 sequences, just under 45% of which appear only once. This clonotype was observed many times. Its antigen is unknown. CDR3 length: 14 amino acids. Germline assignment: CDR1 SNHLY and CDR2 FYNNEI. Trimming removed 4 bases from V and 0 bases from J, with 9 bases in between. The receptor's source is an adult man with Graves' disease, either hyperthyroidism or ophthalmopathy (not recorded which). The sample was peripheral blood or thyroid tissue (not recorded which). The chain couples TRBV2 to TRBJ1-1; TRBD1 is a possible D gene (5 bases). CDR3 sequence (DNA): TGTGCCAGCAGTGCGGGACTGATGAACACTGAAGCTTTCTTT. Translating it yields CASSAGLMNTEAFF.